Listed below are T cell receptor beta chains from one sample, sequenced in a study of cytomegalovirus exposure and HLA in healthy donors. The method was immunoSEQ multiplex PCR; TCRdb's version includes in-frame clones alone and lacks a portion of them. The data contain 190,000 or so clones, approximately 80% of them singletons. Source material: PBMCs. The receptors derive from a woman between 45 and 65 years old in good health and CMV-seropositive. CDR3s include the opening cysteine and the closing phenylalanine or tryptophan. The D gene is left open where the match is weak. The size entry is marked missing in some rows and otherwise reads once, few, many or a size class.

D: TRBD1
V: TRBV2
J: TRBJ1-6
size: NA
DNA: TGTGCCAGCAGGGGACAGGGGCTCTACAATTCACCCCTCCACTTT
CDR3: CASRGQGLYNSPLHF

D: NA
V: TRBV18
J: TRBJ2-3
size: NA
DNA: TGTGCCAGCTCTTCCGGGTTACCCAGCACAGATACGCAGTATTTT
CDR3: CASSSGLPSTDTQYF

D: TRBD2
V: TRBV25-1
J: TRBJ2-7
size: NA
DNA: TGTGCCAGGGGAGGGACGGAAGAAACCTACGAGCAGTACTTC
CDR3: CARGGTEETYEQYF

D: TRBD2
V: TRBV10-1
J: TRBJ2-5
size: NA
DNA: TGCGCCAGCAGTGAGTCTACCAGCGGGGGGGTTTCGTACCAAGAGACCCAGTACTTC
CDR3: CASSESTSGGVSYQETQYF

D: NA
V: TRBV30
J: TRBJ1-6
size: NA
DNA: TGTGCTGGGGGGGCCCTCTATAATTCACCCCTCCACTTT
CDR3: CAGGALYNSPLHF

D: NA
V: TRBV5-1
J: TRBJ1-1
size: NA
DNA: TGCGCCAGCAGCCCCACCCCAGGGCTTACTGAAGCTTTCTTT
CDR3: CASSPTPGLTEAFF

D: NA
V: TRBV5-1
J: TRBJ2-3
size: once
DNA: TGCGCCAGCAGCACCCGGACTGAGGATACGCAGTATTTT
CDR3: CASSTRTEDTQYF

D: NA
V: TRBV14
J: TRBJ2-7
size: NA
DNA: TGTGCCAGCAGCCCAGGATTTGTACGCGAGCAGTACTTC
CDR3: CASSPGFVREQYF

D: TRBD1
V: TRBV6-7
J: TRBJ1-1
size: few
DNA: TGTGCCAGCAGTTACCCGGGGACAGGGACGAACACTGAAGCTTTCTTT
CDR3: CASSYPGTGTNTEAFF

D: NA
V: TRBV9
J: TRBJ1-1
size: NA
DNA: TGTGCCAGCAGCCCCCAGGGTTCTTTGGATAACACTGAAGCTTTCTTT
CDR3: CASSPQGSLDNTEAFF

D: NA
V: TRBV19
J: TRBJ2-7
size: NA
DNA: TGTGCCAGTAGTATAGCGGGGTTCAACGAGCAGTACTTC
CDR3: CASSIAGFNEQYF

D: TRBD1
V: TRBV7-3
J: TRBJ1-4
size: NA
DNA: TGTGCCAGCAGCCCGGGACAGGGTGAAAAACTGTTTTTT
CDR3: CASSPGQGEKLFF